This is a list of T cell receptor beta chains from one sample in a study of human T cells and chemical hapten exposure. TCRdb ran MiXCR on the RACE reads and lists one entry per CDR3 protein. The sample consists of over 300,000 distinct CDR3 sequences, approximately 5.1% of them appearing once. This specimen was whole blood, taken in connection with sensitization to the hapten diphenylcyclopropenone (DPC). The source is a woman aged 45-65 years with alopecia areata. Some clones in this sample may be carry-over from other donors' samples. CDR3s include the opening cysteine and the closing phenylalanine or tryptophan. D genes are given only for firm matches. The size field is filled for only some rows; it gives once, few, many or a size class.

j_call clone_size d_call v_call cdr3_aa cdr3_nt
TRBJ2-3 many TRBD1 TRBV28 CASSWTGDLYTQYF TGTGCCAGCAGTTGGACAGGGGATTTATATACGCAGTATTTT
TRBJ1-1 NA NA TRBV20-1 CSAREPGRVTEAFF TGCAGTGCTAGAGAACCGGGGCGGGTCACTGAAGCTTTCTTT
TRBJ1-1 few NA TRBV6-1 CASSEGVLGAETEAFF TGTGCCAGCAGTGAAGGGGTACTAGGGGCCGAAACTGAAGCTTTCTTT
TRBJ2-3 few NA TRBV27 CASSLPPSDWYF TGTGCCAGCAGTTTACCCCCCAGCGACTGGTATTTT
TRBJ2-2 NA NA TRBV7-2 CASSSLPPKGANTGELFF TGTGCCAGCAGCTCTTTACCCCCGAAGGGCGCGAACACCGGGGAGCTGTTTTTT
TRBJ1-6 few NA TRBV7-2 CASSGAGSNSPLHF TGTGCCAGCAGTGGGGCAGGGAGTAATTCACCCCTCCACTTT
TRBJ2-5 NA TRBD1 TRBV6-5 CASRDRGRETQYF TGTGCCAGCAGAGACAGGGGTAGGGAGACCCAGTACTTC
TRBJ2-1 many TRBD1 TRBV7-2 CASSFYRGSSYNEQFF TGTGCCAGCAGCTTCTACAGGGGCTCCTCCTACAATGAGCAGTTCTTC
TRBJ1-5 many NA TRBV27 CATALRGSNQPQHF TGTGCCACCGCCTTAAGGGGAAGCAATCAGCCCCAGCATTTT
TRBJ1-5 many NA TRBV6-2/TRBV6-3 CASRKRQSNQPQHF TGTGCCAGCAGAAAACGGCAGAGCAATCAGCCCCAGCATTTT
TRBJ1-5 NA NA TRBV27 CASSLAGANQPQHF TGTGCCAGCAGTTTGGCAGGGGCCAATCAGCCCCAGCATTTT
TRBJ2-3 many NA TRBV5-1 CASSLERMSTDTQYF TGCGCCAGCAGCTTGGAGCGAATGAGCACAGATACGCAGTATTTT
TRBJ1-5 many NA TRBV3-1 CASSHSDSNQPQHF TGTGCCAGCAGCCACAGTGATAGCAATCAGCCCCAGCATTTT
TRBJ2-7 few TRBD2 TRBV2 CASRLAGSEKGEQYF TGTGCCAGCCGACTAGCGGGAAGTGAGAAAGGGGAGCAGTACTTC
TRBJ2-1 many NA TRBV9 CASSVGGVDEQFF TGTGCCAGCAGCGTAGGGGGGGTAGATGAGCAGTTCTTC
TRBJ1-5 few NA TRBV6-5 CASSRQVPLRQPQHF TGTGCCAGCAGCCGACAGGTTCCTCTCAGGCAGCCCCAGCATTTT
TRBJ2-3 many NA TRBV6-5 CASRGGDTQYF TGTGCCAGCAGAGGTGGAGATACGCAGTATTTT
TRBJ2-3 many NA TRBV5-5 CASSRGPGGADTQYF TGTGCCAGCAGCAGGGGCCCAGGCGGGGCAGATACGCAGTATTTT
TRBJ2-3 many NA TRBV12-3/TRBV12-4 CASSHPGAFTDTQYF TGTGCCAGCAGTCACCCCGGGGCTTTCACAGATACGCAGTATTTT
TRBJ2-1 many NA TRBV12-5 CASGSGFYNEQFF TGTGCTAGTGGTTCCGGATTTTACAATGAGCAGTTCTTC
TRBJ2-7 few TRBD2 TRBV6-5 CASSYGPLAGASYEQYF TGTGCCAGCAGTTACGGTCCGCTAGCGGGTGCTTCCTACGAGCAGTACTTC
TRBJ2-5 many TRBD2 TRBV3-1 CASSQGTSGATQYF TGTGCCAGCAGCCAAGGAACAAGCGGGGCGACCCAGTACTTC
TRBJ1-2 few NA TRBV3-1 CASSQGIGNYGYTF TGTGCCAGCAGCCAAGGGATAGGGAACTATGGCTACACCTTC
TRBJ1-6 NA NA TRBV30 CAWSVEINSPLHF TGTGCCTGGAGTGTGGAGATTAATTCACCCCTCCACTTT
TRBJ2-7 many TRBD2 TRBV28 CASSVPGGPYEQYF TGTGCCAGCAGTGTCCCGGGGGGGCCCTACGAGCAGTACTTC
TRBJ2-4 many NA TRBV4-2 CASSQREVAGKNIQYF TGTGCCAGCAGCCAAAGAGAGGTTGCGGGCAAAAACATTCAGTACTTC
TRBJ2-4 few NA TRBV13 CASSLWTPAKNIQYF TGTGCCAGCAGCTTATGGACCCCAGCCAAAAACATTCAGTACTTC
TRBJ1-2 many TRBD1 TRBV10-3 CAISETGGLPYGYTF TGTGCCATCAGTGAGACAGGGGGCCTTCCCTATGGCTACACCTTC
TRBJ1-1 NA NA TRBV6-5 CASSRSGKNTEAFF TGTGCCAGCAGTCGTTCCGGGAAGAACACTGAAGCTTTCTTT
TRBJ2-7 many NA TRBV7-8 CASSPRVSYEQYF TGTGCCAGCAGCCCTCGCGTCTCCTACGAGCAGTACTTC
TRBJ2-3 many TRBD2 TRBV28 CASSCPGTSVFTDTQYF TGTGCCAGCAGTTGTCCCGGGACTAGCGTCTTCACAGATACGCAGTATTTT
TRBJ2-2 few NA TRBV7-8 CASSPTRGTGELFF TGTGCCAGCAGCCCAACTCGGGGGACCGGGGAGCTGTTTTTT
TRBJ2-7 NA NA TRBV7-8 CASSLAAAHYEQYF TGTGCCAGCAGCTTAGCGGCGGCCCACTACGAGCAGTACTTC
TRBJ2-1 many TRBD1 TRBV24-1 CATSEPGQGKAYEQFF TGTGCCACCAGTGAGCCGGGACAGGGAAAAGCGTATGAGCAGTTCTTC
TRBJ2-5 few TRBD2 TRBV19 CASSGAGTRYETQYF TGTGCCAGTAGTGGAGCGGGGACCCGTTATGAGACCCAGTACTTC
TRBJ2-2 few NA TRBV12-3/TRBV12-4 CASNFDTGELFF TGTGCCAGCAATTTCGACACCGGGGAGCTGTTTTTT